What follows is one T cell receptor (beta chain) and its context. TCRdb's copy holds only in-frame clones and misses some; the assay was immunoSEQ multiplex PCR. The sample includes roughly 38,000 clones, approximately 90% of them seen just once. This sample was included in a study of T cell changes during pregnancy in multiple sclerosis. This CDR3 is built from 16 residues. Trimming took off 0 bases at V and 3 bases at J, with 14 bases between the two ends. Germline V gives CDR1 MGHRA, CDR2 YSYEKL. The rearrangement uses TRBV4-1 and TRBJ1-2; D remains unclear. The TCR originated in a female donor with multiple sclerosis, enrolled in a pregnancy study. The sample consisted of CD8+ T cells from peripheral blood mononuclear cells, taken before pregnancy. This CDR3 reads CASSQDAALRHYGYTF. CDR3 nucleotide sequence: TGCGCCAGCAGCCAAGATGCCGCATTGCGGCACTATGGCTACACCTTC.